What follows is one T cell receptor beta chain and its context. This entry belongs to a study of blood T cell repertoires in COVID-19. Study-level background: COVID-19 samples, acute and convalescent, were from the United States, Italy and Spain.

The germline V gene encodes CDR1 ENHRY and CDR2 SYGVKD. V lost 11 bases to trimming and J lost 3 bases, with 23 bases between them. This CDR3 comprises 15 residues. As originally analysed: Reference gene primers were amplified, and this amplification served to estimate nucleated cell counts. Here immunoSEQ multiplex PCR was the method, and the copy in TCRdb shows in-frame clones only, minus some. The V and J calls and the clone size are those of that table, but D and trimming were determined from the DNA. The sample shows around 150,000 clones, roughly three quarters of them seen only once. Input material: peripheral blood. This clonotype was sampled from a man aged 45-65 years with active or convalescent COVID-19. The chain combines TRBV10-3 with TRBJ2-7; tentative D call: TRBD1 (7 bases). This CDR3 is CAVGTELAQYYEQYF. In nucleotides, the CDR3 is TGTGCCGTCGGGACAGAACTAGCTCAATACTACGAGCAGTACTTC.